This T cell receptor (beta chain) emerged from a study of a mutant IDH1 vaccine in newly diagnosed glioma. Notes on this clone: The antigen is unknown.

Profiling relied on immunoSEQ multiplex PCR, and the TCRdb table lists in-frame clones only, not all of them. The data hold about 27,000 clones, with approximately 82% observed a single time. CDR3 size: 16 residues. The germline CDR1 and CDR2 sequences are MNHEY and SMNVEV (reference sequence). V trimming: 6 bases; J trimming: 3 bases; junction bases outside the gene matches: 12. Specified time point: week 35, safety follow-up. Doses consisted of 300 ug of mutant IDH1 20-mer peptide each, paired with topical imiquimod. This rearrangement joins TRBV27 to TRBJ2-7, with 9 bases fitting TRBD2. The TCR originated in a man aged 30 to 39 with glioma. The material sequenced was PBMCs, taken from a glioma patient whose treatment included an IDH1 peptide vaccine. The CDR3 DNA sequence: TGTGCCAGCAGACGGGGTGCAGCGGGGGGCGACTACGAGCAGTACTTC. Its translation: CASRRGAAGGDYEQYF.